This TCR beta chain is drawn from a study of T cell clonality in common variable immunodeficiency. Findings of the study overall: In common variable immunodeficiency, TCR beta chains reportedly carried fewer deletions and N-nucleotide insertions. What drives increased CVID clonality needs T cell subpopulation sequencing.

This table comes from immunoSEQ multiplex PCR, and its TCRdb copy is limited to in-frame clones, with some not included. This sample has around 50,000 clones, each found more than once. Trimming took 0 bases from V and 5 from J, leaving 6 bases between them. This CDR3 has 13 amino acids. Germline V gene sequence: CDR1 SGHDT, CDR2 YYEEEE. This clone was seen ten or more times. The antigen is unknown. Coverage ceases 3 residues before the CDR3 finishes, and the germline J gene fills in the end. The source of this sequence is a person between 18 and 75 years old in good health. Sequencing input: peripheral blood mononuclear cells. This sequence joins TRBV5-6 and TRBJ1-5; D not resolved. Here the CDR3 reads CASSLERDQPQHF. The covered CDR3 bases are TGTGCCAGCAGCTTGGAAAGGGATCAGCCC.